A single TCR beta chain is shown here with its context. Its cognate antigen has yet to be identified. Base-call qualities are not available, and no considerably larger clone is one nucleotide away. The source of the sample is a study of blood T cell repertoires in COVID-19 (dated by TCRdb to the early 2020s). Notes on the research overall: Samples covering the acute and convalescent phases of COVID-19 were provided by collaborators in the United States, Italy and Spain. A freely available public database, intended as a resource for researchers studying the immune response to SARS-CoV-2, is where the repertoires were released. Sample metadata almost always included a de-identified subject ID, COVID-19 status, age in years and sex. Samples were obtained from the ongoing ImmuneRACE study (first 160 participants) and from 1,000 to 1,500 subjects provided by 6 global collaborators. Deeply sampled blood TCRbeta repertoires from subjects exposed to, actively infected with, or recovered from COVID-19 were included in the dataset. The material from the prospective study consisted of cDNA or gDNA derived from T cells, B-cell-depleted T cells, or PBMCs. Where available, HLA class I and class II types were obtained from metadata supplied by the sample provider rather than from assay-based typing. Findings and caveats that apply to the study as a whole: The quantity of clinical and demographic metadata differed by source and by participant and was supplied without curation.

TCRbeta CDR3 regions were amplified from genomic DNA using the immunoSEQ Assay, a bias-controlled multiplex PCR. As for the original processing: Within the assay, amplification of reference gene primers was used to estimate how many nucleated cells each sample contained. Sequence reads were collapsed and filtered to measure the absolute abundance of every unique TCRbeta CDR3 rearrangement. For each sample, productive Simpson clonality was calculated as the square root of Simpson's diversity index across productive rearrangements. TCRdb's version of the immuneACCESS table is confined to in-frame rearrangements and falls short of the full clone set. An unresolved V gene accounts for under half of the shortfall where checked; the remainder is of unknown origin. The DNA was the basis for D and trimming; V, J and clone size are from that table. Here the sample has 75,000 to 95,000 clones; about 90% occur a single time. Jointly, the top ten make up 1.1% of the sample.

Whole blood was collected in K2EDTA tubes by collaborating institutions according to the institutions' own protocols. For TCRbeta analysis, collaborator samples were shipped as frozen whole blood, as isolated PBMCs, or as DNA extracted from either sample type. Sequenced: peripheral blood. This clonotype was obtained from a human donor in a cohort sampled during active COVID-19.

The CDR3 loop reads CASSDPGFTGPKNTGELFF. The DNA sequence reads TGTGCCAGCTCTGACCCCGGGTTTACAGGGCCTAAAAACACCGGGGAGCTGTTTTTT. Rearrangement joined TRBV18 to TRBJ2-2; perhaps TRBD1 is the D gene, with 6 bases matching. CDR1 KGHSH and CDR2 LQKENI are derived from the germline V gene. The CDR3 has 19 amino acids, counting the end cysteine and phenylalanine. Of all the DNA, just the CDR3 is kept, 57 bases in frame from base 1. Relative to germline, V is 6 bases shorter and J is 2 bases shorter, with 25 bases between their ends.